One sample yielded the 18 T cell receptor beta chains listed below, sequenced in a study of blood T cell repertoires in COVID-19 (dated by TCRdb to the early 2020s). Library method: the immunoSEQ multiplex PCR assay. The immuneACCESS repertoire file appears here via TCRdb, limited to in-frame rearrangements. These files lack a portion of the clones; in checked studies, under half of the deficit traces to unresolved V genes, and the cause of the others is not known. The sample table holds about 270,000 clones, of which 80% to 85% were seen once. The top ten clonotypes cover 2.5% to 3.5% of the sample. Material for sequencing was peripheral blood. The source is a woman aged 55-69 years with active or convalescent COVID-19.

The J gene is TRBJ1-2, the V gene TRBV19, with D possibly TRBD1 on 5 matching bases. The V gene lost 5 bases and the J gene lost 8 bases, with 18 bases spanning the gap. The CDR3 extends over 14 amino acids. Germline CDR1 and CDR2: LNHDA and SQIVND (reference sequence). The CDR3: CASSAQAWAPGYTF. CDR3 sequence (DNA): TGTGCCAGTAGTGCACAGGCTTGGGCTCCCGGCTACACCTTC.

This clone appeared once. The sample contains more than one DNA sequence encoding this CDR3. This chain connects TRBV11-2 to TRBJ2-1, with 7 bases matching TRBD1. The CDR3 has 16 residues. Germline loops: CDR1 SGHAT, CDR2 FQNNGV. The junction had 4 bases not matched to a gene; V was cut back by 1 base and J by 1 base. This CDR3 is CASSLGGGRSYNEQFF. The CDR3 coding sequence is TGTGCCAGCAGCTTAGGAGGGGGCCGGTCCTACAATGAGCAGTTCTTC.

In nucleotides, the CDR3 is TGTGCCAGCAGCTTAGCGGCAGGGCTTAATGAAAAACTGTTTTTT. It specifies CASSLAAGLNEKLFF. The rearrangement links TRBV7-9 to TRBJ1-4; perhaps TRBD1 as D (5 bases). The germline V and J ends were trimmed by 0 bases and 4 bases, with 9 bases remaining between them. This CDR3 comprises 15 residues. Germline V gives CDR1 SEHNR, CDR2 FQNEAQ (reference sequence). Combining the CDR3 with reference TRBV7-9 and TRBJ1-4 gives the whole variable domain DTGVSQNPRHKITKRGQNVTFRCDPISEHNRLYWYRQTLGQGPEFLTYFQNEAQLEKSRLLSDRFSAERPKGSFSTLEIQRTEQGDSAMYLCASSLAAGLNEKLFFGSGTQLSVL.

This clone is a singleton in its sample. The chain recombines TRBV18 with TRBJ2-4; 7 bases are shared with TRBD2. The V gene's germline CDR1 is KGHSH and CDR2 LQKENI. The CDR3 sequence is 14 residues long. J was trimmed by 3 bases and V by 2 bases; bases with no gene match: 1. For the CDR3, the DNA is TGTGCCAGCTCACCAGGGGGGGGCAAAAACATTCAGTACTTC. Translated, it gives CASSPGGGKNIQYF.

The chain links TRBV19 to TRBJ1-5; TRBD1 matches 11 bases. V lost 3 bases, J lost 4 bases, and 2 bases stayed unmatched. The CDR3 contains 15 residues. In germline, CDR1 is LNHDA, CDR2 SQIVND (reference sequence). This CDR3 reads CASSIGTGGNQPQHF. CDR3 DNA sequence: TGTGCCAGTAGTATCGGGACAGGGGGTAATCAGCCCCAGCATTTT.

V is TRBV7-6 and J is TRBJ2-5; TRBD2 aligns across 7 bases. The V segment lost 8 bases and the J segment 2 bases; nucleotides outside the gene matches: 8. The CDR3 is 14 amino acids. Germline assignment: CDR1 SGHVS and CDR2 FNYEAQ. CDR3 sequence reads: CASGAGDRQETQYF. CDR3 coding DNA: TGTGCCAGCGGGGCGGGGGATAGGCAAGAGACCCAGTACTTC.

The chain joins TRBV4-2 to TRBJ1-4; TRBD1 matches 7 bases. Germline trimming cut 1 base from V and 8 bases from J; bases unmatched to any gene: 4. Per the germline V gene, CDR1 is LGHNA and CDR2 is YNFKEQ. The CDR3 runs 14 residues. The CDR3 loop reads CASSQVGGGEKLFF. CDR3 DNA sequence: TGTGCCAGCAGCCAAGTAGGAGGGGGCGAAAAACTGTTTTTT.

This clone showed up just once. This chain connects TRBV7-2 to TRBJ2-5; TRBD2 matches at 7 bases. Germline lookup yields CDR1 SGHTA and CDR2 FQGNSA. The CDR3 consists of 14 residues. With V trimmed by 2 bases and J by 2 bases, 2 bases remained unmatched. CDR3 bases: TGTGCCAGCAGCTTAACTAGCGTTCAAGAGACCCAGTACTTC. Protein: CASSLTSVQETQYF.

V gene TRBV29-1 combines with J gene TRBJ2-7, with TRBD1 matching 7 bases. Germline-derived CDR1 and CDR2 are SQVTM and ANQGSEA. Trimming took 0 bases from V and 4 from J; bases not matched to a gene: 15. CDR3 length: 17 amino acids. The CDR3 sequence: CSVEDAEGTVQSYEQYF. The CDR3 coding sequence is TGCAGCGTTGAAGATGCTGAAGGGACAGTACAGTCGTACGAGCAGTACTTC.

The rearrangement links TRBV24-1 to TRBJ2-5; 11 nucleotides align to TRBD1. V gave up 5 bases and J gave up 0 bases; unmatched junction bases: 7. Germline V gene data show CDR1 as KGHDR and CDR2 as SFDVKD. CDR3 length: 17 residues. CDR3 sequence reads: CATSAGQGGLYQETQYF. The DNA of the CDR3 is TGTGCCACCAGTGCGGGACAGGGGGGGTTGTACCAAGAGACCCAGTACTTC.

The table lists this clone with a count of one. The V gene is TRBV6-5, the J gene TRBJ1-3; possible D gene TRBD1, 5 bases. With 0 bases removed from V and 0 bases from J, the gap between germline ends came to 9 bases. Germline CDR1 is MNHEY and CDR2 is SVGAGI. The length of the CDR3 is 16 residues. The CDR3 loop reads CASSYSIQGSGNTIYF. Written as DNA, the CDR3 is TGTGCCAGCAGTTACTCGATTCAGGGCTCTGGAAACACCATATATTTT.

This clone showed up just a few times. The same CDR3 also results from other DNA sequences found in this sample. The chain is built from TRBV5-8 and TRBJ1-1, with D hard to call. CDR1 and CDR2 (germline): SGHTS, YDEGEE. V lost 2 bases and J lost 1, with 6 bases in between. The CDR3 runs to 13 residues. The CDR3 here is CASSLLGNTEAFF. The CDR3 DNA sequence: TGTGCCAGCAGCTTACTCGGGAACACTGAAGCTTTCTTT.

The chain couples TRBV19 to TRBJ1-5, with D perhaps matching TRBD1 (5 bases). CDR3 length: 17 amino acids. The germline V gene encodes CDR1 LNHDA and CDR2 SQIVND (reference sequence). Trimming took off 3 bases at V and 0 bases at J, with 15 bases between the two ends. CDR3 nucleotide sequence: TGTGCCAGTAGTATGTATTTGGGGGGGAGTAGCAATCAGCCCCAGCATTTT. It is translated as CASSMYLGGSSNQPQHF.

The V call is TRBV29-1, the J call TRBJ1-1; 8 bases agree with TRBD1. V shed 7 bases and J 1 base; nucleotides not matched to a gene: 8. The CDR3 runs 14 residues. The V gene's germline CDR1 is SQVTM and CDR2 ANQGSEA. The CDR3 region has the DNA TGCAGCGCCGAACAGGGGGGAAGGAACACTGAAGCTTTCTTT. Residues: CSAEQGGRNTEAFF.

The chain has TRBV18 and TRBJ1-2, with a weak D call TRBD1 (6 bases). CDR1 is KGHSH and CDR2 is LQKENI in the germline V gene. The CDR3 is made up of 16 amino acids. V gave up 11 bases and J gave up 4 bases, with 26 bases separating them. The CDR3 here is CASNQQGRGIGYGYTF. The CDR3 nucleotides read TGTGCCTCAAACCAGCAGGGGAGGGGTATCGGCTATGGCTACACCTTC.

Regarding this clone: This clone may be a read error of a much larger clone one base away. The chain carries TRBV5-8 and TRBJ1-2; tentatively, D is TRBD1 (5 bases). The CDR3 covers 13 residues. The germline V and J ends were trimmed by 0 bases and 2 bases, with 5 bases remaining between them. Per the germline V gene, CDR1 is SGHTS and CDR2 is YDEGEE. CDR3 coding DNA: TGTGCCAGCAGCTTGGGACAGAACTATGGCTACACCTTC. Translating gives CASSLGQNYGYTF.

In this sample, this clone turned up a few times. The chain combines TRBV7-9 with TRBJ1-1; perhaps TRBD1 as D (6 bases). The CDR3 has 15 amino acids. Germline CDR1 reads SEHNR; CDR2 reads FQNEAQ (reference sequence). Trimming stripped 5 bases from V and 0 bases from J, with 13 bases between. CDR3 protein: CASSPRTAVNTEAFF. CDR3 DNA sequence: TGTGCCAGCAGCCCCCGGACAGCTGTGAACACTGAAGCTTTCTTT.

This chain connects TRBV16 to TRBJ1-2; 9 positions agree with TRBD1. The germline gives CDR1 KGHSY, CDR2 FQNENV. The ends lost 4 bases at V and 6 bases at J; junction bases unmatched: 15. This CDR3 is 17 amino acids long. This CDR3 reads CASSPADRGSIVDGYTF. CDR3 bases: TGTGCCAGCAGCCCCGCGGACAGGGGTTCCATAGTAGATGGCTACACCTTC.